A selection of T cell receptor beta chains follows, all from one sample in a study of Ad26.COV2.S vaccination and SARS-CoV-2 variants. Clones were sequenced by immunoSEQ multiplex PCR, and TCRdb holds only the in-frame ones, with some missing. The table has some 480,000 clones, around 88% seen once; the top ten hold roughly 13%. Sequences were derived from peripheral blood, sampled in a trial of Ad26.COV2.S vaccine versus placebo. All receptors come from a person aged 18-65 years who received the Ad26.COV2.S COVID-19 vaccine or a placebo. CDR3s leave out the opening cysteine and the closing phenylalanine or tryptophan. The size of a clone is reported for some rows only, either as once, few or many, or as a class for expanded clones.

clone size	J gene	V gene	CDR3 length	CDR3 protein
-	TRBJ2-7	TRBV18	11	ASSPPTGYEQY
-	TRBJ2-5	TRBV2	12	ASSEAAGGGTQY
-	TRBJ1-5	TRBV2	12	ASSVSQYNQPQH
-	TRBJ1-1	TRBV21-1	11	ASSKVGNTEAF
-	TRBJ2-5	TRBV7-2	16	ASSLVGGAGGREETQY
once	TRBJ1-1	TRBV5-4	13	ASSQTGRGDTEAF
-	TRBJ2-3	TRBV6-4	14	ASSDQKKRLTDTQY
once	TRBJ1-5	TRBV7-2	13	ASSLALAKNQPQH
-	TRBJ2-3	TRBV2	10	ASSYQPDTQY
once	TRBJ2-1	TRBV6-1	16	ASSERRVSGRAHNEQF
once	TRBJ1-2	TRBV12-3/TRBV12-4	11	ASSTYGGWKKA
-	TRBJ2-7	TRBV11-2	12	ASSFGRITYEQY
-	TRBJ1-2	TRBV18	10	ASSPERNGYT
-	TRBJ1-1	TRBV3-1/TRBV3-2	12	ASSQRGFNTEAF
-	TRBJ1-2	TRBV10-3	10	ASAGQNYGYT
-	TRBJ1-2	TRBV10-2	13	ASSDPGTGEDGYT
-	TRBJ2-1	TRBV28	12	ASSLPSPLREQF
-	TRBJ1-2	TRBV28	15	ASSTPQGPSRSYGYT
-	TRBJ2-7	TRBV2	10	ASSGDSPAQY
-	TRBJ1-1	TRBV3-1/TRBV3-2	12	ASSQKWGDTEAF
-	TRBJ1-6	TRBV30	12	AWSVQGPLSPLH
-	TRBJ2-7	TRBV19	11	ASSMGQNYEQY
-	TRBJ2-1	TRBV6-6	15	ASSRPGLARSYNEQF
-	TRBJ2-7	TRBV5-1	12	ASSWAAEGYEQY
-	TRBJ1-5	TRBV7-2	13	ASSLEGAGREPQH
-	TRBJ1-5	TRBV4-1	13	ASSQEQGATSPQH